A selection of T cell receptor beta chains follows, all from one sample in a study of shared clonotypes between healthy human individuals. Using immunoSEQ multiplex PCR, the repertoire was profiled, and TCRdb retains in-frame clones only, with some absent. The sample has under 2.5 million clones; 92% are singletons. The sequencing input was naive CD4+ T cells from PBMCs. These receptor sequences come from a man aged 18 to 29 in good health. Some clones in this sample may be carry-over from other donors' samples. Each CDR3 is given with its conserved first and last residue. Each record gives: CDR3 length, J gene, D gene, V gene, CDR3 DNA, CDR3 protein. The D gene is left open where the match is weak.

cdr3_length: 15
j_call: TRBJ2-3
d_call: -
v_call: TRBV6-1
cdr3_nt: TGTGCCAGCAGCGGGATCATTAGGGGGACAGATACGCAGTATTTT
cdr3_aa: CASSGIIRGTDTQYF

cdr3_length: 17
j_call: TRBJ2-6
d_call: TRBD2
v_call: TRBV7-2
cdr3_nt: TGTGCCAGCAGCCCCCCAGCGGGGAACTCTGGGGCCAACGTCCTGACTTTC
cdr3_aa: CASSPPAGNSGANVLTF

cdr3_length: 14
j_call: TRBJ1-5
d_call: -
v_call: TRBV2
cdr3_nt: TGTGCCAGCAGCGCCGACGGGAGTAATCAGCCCCAGCATTTT
cdr3_aa: CASSADGSNQPQHF

cdr3_length: 16
j_call: TRBJ1-3
d_call: -
v_call: TRBV7-6
cdr3_nt: TGTGCCAGCAGCTTACGCGCGGCGGGGAGCTGGGACACCATATATTTT
cdr3_aa: CASSLRAAGSWDTIYF

cdr3_length: 13
j_call: TRBJ1-2
d_call: TRBD1
v_call: TRBV7-2
cdr3_nt: TGTGCCAGCAGCGCTGGGACAGGGTATGGCTACACCTTC
cdr3_aa: CASSAGTGYGYTF

cdr3_length: 15
j_call: TRBJ2-1
d_call: -
v_call: TRBV11-2
cdr3_nt: TGTGCCAGCAGTTCCCTCTCGGGAAAGTACAATGAGCAGTTCTTC
cdr3_aa: CASSSLSGKYNEQFF

cdr3_length: 13
j_call: TRBJ1-1
d_call: -
v_call: TRBV6-5
cdr3_nt: TGTGCCAGCAGTTACTATCAAAACACTGAAGCTTTCTTT
cdr3_aa: CASSYYQNTEAFF

cdr3_length: 14
j_call: TRBJ1-4
d_call: -
v_call: TRBV18
cdr3_nt: TGTGCCAGCTCACCCCGGGCGGTGGATGAAAAACTGTTTTTT
cdr3_aa: CASSPRAVDEKLFF

cdr3_length: 12
j_call: TRBJ2-7
d_call: -
v_call: TRBV29-1
cdr3_nt: TGCAGCGTTGTGGGCTCCACCTACGAGCAGTACTTC
cdr3_aa: CSVVGSTYEQYF

cdr3_length: 15
j_call: TRBJ1-3
d_call: -
v_call: TRBV27
cdr3_nt: TGTGCCAGCAGTCGCCCGGGCCAAATTGGAAACACCATATATTTT
cdr3_aa: CASSRPGQIGNTIYF

cdr3_length: 16
j_call: TRBJ2-1
d_call: TRBD2
v_call: TRBV12-5
cdr3_nt: TGTGCTAGTGGTCAAACTAGCGGGAGAATCTACAATGAGCAGTTCTTC
cdr3_aa: CASGQTSGRIYNEQFF

cdr3_length: 15
j_call: TRBJ2-1
d_call: -
v_call: TRBV2
cdr3_nt: TGTGCCAGCGGGCTCCGGGGTCTAATAGGCAATGAGCAGTTCTTC
cdr3_aa: CASGLRGLIGNEQFF

cdr3_length: 12
j_call: TRBJ2-1
d_call: -
v_call: TRBV4-2
cdr3_nt: TGTGCCAGCAGCGCCAGAGAGGGTGAGCAGTTCTTC
cdr3_aa: CASSAREGEQFF

cdr3_length: 16
j_call: TRBJ1-5
d_call: TRBD1
v_call: TRBV9
cdr3_nt: TGTGCCAGCAGCGTAAACCGGCGGACAGGGCCTCAGCCCCAGCATTTT
cdr3_aa: CASSVNRRTGPQPQHF

cdr3_length: 14
j_call: TRBJ1-1
d_call: -
v_call: TRBV7-2
cdr3_nt: TGTGCCAGCAGCTTATGGGTCGGGAACACTGAAGCTTTCTTT
cdr3_aa: CASSLWVGNTEAFF

cdr3_length: 14
j_call: TRBJ1-4
d_call: -
v_call: TRBV6-1
cdr3_nt: TGTGCCAGCAGCAAAGCGGGGTTTAATGAAAAACTGTTTTTT
cdr3_aa: CASSKAGFNEKLFF

cdr3_length: 12
j_call: TRBJ1-2
d_call: -
v_call: TRBV5-1
cdr3_nt: TGCGCCAGCAGCATGACAAGAGAAGGCTACACCTTC
cdr3_aa: CASSMTREGYTF

cdr3_length: 13
j_call: TRBJ2-7
d_call: TRBD2
v_call: TRBV30
cdr3_nt: TGTGCCGGGGGGACTAGCAGGTCCTACGAGCAGTACTTC
cdr3_aa: CAGGTSRSYEQYF

cdr3_length: 14
j_call: TRBJ1-3
d_call: -
v_call: TRBV9
cdr3_nt: TGTGCCAGCAGCGACATGGTGGGTGGAAACACCATATATTTT
cdr3_aa: CASSDMVGGNTIYF

cdr3_length: 18
j_call: TRBJ1-2
d_call: TRBD1
v_call: TRBV5-1
cdr3_nt: TGCGCCAGCAGCCCCCAGGCAGGGGGTCTTCTCACCAACTATGGCTACACCTTC
cdr3_aa: CASSPQAGGLLTNYGYTF

cdr3_length: 11
j_call: TRBJ1-6
d_call: -
v_call: TRBV30
cdr3_nt: TGTGCCGGGCAAAGGGATTCACCCCTCCACTTT
cdr3_aa: CAGQRDSPLHF

cdr3_length: 15
j_call: TRBJ2-7
d_call: -
v_call: TRBV15
cdr3_nt: TGTGCCACCAGCAGAGATATTCAGAAATGGTACGAGCAGTACTTC
cdr3_aa: CATSRDIQKWYEQYF

cdr3_length: 14
j_call: TRBJ2-1
d_call: TRBD1
v_call: TRBV7-8
cdr3_nt: TGTGCCAGCAGCATAAGACAGGGGTACAATGAGCAGTTCTTC
cdr3_aa: CASSIRQGYNEQFF

cdr3_length: 15
j_call: TRBJ1-3
d_call: -
v_call: TRBV9
cdr3_nt: TGTGCCAGCAGCGTAGAAGGGGTCTCTGGAAACACCATATATTTT
cdr3_aa: CASSVEGVSGNTIYF

cdr3_length: 13
j_call: TRBJ1-1
d_call: -
v_call: TRBV18
cdr3_nt: TGTGCCAGCTCACCAAGTGGGGCTACTGAAGCTTTCTTT
cdr3_aa: CASSPSGATEAFF

cdr3_length: 12
j_call: TRBJ1-4
d_call: TRBD1
v_call: TRBV6-5
cdr3_nt: TGTGCCAGCAGCGGGGACAGTGAAAAACTGTTTTTT
cdr3_aa: CASSGDSEKLFF

cdr3_length: 15
j_call: TRBJ2-2
d_call: -
v_call: TRBV5-1
cdr3_nt: TGCGCCAGCACAGCCGGGGGGCTGAACACCGGGGAGCTGTTTTTT
cdr3_aa: CASTAGGLNTGELFF

cdr3_length: 14
j_call: TRBJ1-5
d_call: -
v_call: TRBV7-2
cdr3_nt: TGTGCCAGCAGCTTAGTGTGGGGGAATCAGCCCCAGCATTTT
cdr3_aa: CASSLVWGNQPQHF

cdr3_length: 15
j_call: TRBJ2-2
d_call: -
v_call: TRBV27
cdr3_nt: TGTGCCAGCAGCCGTTCAGGGCCCACGGGCGGGGAGCTGTTTTTT
cdr3_aa: CASSRSGPTGGELFF

cdr3_length: 15
j_call: TRBJ2-1
d_call: -
v_call: TRBV11-2
cdr3_nt: TGTGCCAGCAGCTTAGGGGGCTCGGCCTACAATGAGCAGTTCTTC
cdr3_aa: CASSLGGSAYNEQFF

cdr3_length: 14
j_call: TRBJ2-1
d_call: -
v_call: TRBV14
cdr3_nt: TGTGCCAGCAGCCAATTACGGAAAAACAATGAGCAGTTCTTC
cdr3_aa: CASSQLRKNNEQFF